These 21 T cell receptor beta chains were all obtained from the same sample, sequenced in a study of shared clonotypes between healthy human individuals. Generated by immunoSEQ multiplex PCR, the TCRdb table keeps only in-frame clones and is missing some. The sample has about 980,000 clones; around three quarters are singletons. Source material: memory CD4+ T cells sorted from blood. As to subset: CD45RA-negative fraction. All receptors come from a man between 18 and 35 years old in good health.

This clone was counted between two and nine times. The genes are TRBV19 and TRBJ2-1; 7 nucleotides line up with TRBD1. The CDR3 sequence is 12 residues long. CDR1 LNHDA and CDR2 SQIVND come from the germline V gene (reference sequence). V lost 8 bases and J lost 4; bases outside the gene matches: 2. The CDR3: CASGDRYNEQFF. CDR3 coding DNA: TGTGCCAGTGGGGACAGATACAATGAGCAGTTCTTC. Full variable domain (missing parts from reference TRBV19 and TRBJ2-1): DGGITQSPKYLFRKEGQNVTLSCEQNLNHDAMYWYRQDPGQGLRLIYYSQIVNDFQKGDIAEGYSVSREKKESFPLTVTSAQKNPTAFYLCASGDRYNEQFFGPGTRLTVL.

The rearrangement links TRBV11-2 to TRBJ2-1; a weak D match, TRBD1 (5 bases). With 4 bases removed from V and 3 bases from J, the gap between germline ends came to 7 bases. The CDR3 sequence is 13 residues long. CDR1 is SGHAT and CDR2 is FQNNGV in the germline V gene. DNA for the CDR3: TGTGCCAGCAGCTCCAGGGACTACAATGAGCAGTTCTTC. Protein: CASSSRDYNEQFF.

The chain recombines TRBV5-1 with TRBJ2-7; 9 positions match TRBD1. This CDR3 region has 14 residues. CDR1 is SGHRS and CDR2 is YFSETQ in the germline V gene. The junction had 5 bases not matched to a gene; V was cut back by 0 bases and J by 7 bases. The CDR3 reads CASSLVGQGQEQYF. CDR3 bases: TGCGCCAGCAGCTTGGTAGGACAGGGGCAGGAGCAGTACTTC.

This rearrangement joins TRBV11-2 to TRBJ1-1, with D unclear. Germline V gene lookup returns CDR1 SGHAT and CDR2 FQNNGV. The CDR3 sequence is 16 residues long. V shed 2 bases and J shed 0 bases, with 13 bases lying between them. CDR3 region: CASSLYSGVMNTEAFF. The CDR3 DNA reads TGTGCCAGCAGCTTATATAGCGGGGTGATGAACACTGAAGCTTTCTTT.

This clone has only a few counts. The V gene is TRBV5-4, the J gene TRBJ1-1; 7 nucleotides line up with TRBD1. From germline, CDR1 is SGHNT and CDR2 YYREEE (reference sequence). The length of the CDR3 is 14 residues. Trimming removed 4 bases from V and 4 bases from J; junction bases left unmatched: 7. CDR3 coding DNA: TGTGCCAGCAGCACAGGGGTGGGGGGCACTGAAGCTTTCTTT. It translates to CASSTGVGGTEAFF.

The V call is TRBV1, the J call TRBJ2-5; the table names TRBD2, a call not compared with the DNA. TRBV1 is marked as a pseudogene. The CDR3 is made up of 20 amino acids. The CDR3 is CTSSPPTGLAGARPRETQYF. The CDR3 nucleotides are TGCACCAGCAGCCCTCCGACGGGACTAGCGGGGGCCCGCCCCAGGGAGACCCAGTACTTC.

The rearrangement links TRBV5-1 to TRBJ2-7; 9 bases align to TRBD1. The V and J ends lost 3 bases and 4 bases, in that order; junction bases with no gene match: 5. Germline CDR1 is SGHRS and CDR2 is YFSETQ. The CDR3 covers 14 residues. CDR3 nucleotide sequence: TGCGCCAGCAGCTCCGAGGGACAGGGTTACGAGCAGTACTTC. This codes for CASSSEGQGYEQYF.

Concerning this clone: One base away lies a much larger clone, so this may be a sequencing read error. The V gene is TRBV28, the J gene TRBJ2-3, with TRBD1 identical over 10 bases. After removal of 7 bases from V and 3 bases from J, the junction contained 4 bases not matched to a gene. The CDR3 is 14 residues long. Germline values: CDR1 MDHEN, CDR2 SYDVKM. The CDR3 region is CASTSGQGTDTQYF. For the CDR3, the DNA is TGTGCCAGCACCTCGGGACAGGGGACAGATACGCAGTATTTT.

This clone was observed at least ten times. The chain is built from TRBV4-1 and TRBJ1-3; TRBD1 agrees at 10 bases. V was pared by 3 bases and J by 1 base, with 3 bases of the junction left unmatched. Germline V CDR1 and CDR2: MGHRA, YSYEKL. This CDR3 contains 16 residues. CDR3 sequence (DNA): TGCGCCAGCAGCCATGGACAGGGGGTTTCTGGAAACACCATATATTTT. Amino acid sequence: CASSHGQGVSGNTIYF.

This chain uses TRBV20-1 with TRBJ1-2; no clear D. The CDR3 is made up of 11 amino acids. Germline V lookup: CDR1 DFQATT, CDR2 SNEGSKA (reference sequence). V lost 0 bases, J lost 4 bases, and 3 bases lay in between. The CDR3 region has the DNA TGCAGTGCTAGAGACGGCTATGGCTACACCTTC. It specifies CSARDGYGYTF.

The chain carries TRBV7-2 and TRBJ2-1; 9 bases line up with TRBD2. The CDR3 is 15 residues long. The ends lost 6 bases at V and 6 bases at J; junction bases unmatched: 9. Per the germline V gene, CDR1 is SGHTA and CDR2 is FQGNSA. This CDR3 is CASSLLAGLGNEQFF. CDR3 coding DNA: TGTGCCAGCAGTCTTCTAGCGGGACTGGGCAATGAGCAGTTCTTC.

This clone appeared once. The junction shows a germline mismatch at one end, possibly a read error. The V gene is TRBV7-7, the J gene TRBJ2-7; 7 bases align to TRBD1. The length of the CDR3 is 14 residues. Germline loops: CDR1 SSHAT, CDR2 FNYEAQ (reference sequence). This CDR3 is CASSTETGFTEQYF. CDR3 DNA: TGTGCTAGCAGCACAGAGACAGGGTTTACCGAGCAGTACTTC.

The CDR3 reads CASRHRRLNTEAFF. The CDR3 nucleotides read TGTGCCAGCAGACACAGGCGCTTGAACACTGAAGCTTTCTTT. The chain links TRBV6-6 to TRBJ1-1; tentative D call: TRBD1 (5 bases). CDR1 and CDR2 from the germline V gene are MNHNY and SVGAGI (reference sequence). This CDR3 is 14 amino acids long. With 6 bases removed from V and 0 bases from J, the gap between germline ends came to 11 bases.

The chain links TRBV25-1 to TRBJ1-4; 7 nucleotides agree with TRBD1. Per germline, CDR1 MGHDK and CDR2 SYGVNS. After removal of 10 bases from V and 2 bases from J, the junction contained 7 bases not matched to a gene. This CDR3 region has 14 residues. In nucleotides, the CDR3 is TGTGCCACCGGGACAGCCGCGACTAATGAAAAACTGTTTTTT. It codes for CATGTAATNEKLFF.

CDR3 sequence (DNA): TGTGCCATCATGAACTTCGACTACGAGCAGTACTTC. Its translation: CAIMNFDYEQYF. This chain uses TRBV10-3 with TRBJ2-7; D gene unclear. V lost 7 bases and J lost 3, with 10 bases in between. Germline lookup yields CDR1 ENHRY and CDR2 SYGVKD. This CDR3 has 12 residues.

The CDR3: CASSREGQGNEKLFF. The CDR3, as DNA: TGTGCCAGCAGCAGAGAAGGACAGGGTAATGAAAAACTGTTTTTT. V and J are TRBV7-2 and TRBJ1-4; 8 nucleotides match TRBD1. Germline V CDR1 and CDR2: SGHTA, FQGNSA. The CDR3 spans 15 residues. V was clipped by 5 bases and J by 4 bases; unmatched bases: 6.

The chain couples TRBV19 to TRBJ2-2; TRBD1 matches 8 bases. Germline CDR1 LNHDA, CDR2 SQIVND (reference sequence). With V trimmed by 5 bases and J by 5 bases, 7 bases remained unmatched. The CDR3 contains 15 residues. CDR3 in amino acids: CASSPGRGRTGELFF. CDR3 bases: TGTGCCAGTAGTCCGGGCAGGGGGCGTACCGGGGAGCTGTTTTTT.

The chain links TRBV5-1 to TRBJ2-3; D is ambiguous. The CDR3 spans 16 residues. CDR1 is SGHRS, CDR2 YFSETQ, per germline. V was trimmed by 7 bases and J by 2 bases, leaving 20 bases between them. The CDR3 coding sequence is TGCGCCAGCCACACCAGTGGCTCCATCCTCACAGATACGCAGTATTTT. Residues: CASHTSGSILTDTQYF.

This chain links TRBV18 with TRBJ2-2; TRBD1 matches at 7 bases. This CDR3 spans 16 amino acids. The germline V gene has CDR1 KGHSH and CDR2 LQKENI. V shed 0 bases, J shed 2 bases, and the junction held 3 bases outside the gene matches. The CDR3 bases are TGTGCCAGCTCACCACCGGGACAGTTTAACACCGGGGAGCTGTTTTTT. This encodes CASSPPGQFNTGELFF. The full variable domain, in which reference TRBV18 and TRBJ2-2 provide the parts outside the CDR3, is NAGVMQNPRHLVRRRGQEARLRCSPMKGHSHVYWYRQLPEEGLKFMVYLQKENIIDESGMPKERFSAEFPKEGPSILRIQQVVRGDSAAYFCASSPPGQFNTGELFFGEGSRLTVL.

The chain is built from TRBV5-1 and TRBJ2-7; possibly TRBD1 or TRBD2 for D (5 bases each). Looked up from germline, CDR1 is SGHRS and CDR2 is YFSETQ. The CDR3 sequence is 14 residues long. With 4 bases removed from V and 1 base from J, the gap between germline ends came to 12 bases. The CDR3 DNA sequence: TGCGCCAGCAGCACCGAGGGGCCATCCTACGAGCAGTACTTC. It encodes CASSTEGPSYEQYF.

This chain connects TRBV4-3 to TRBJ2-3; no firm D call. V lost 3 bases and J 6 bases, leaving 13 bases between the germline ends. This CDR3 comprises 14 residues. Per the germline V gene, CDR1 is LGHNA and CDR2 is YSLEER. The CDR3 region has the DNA TGCGCCAGCAGCCAGATCCACGAAGCGGATACGCAGTATTTT. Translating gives CASSQIHEADTQYF.